This T cell receptor beta chain was documented in a study of CD8+ T cells in alopecia areata. About the research overall: A regimen of oral tofacitinib, 5 to 10 mg twice daily, was given to treated patients. General study findings and limits: For lesional scalp, especially alopecia totalis/universalis, clonality was higher than in normal scalp. Scalp repertoires also include resident alphabeta T cells from normal skin.

Reverse transcribed after extraction, RNA yielded cDNA as the sequencing template. TCRdb's table, derived via immunoSEQ multiplex PCR, lists solely in-frame clones and lacks some. The table has 150,000 or so clones, around 86% seen once. Worth noting for this clone: No antigen is known for it.

This TCR was sampled from a human donor with alopecia areata. This specimen consisted of CD8+ T cells sorted from blood, obtained at week 0.

CDR3 in amino acids: CARSNLGSSNQPQHF. For the CDR3, the DNA is TGCGCCAGGTCGAATCTGGGCAGTTCCAATCAGCCCCAGCATTTT. This chain joins TRBV23-1 and TRBJ1-5, with D unclear. TRBV23-1 is noted as an ORF with a role that remains uncertain. CDR3 size: 15 residues. The V end lost 9 bases, the J end lost 3 bases, and 18 bases lay between the germline ends.